This T cell receptor beta chain was captured in a study of PD-1 blockade in classical Hodgkin lymphoma. Study-wide points: With CD4+ cells, TCR diversity rose significantly by C4D1, but not with CD8+ cells.

Worth noting for this clone: The antigen is unknown.

The ends were cut back, 0 bases at V and 7 bases at J, with 18 bases in the middle. The CDR3 is made up of 16 amino acids. Germline V CDR1 and CDR2: LNHDA, SQIVND (reference sequence). Only in-frame clones appear in the TCRdb table, and some are missing; sequencing was by immunoSEQ multiplex PCR. The table records 90,000 to 100,000 clones, 75% to 90% of them present only once. All patients experienced relapse after autologous stem cell transplantation, and brentuximab vedotin exposure was variable. The source of this sequence is a human donor with classical Hodgkin lymphoma. This chain joins TRBV19 and TRBJ2-5; D possibly corresponds to TRBD1 (5 bases). Sequencing used peripheral blood mononuclear cells (PBMCs), obtained before the second cycle of nivolumab. CDR3 in amino acids: CASSIDRSGAGSTQYF. CDR3 nucleotide sequence: TGTGCCAGTAGTATAGATCGGTCTGGGGCAGGCTCGACCCAGTACTTC.